Below, one T cell receptor beta chain is given with its context. This entry belongs to a study of CD8+ T cells in alopecia areata. cDNA serving as the sequencing template came from extracted, reverse transcribed RNA. The table came from immunoSEQ multiplex PCR; TCRdb's copy has only in-frame clones and leaves some out. The data show about 180,000 clones, about half seen once. Treatment reported: oral pan-JAK inhibitor, 5-10 mg twice daily. The input for sequencing was CD8+ T cells sorted from blood, taken around week 54, from a patient treated with tofacitinib. This receptor was obtained from a human donor with alopecia areata.

The CDR3 nucleotides are TGTGCCAGCAGCTTCCCGGACAGGATTGAAGCTTTCTTT. It translates to CASSFPDRIEAFF. The chain joins TRBV5-5 to TRBJ1-1; 7 bases are a match to TRBD1. CDR1 is SGHKS, CDR2 YYEKEE, per germline (reference sequence). Trimming cost V 2 bases and J 7 bases; bases outside gene matches: 5. The CDR3 runs to 13 residues.